These T cell receptor beta chains were read from a single sample in a study of T-cell memory formation after mild COVID-19. TCRdb processed the 5' RACE reads anew with MiXCR; each CDR3 protein has one entry. Counted here are 270,000 or so distinct CDR3 sequences, around 17% occurring once; the ten biggest clones make up roughly a fifth. Sequenced input: PBMCs or a T cell subset sorted from them (not recorded which). Receptors originate from a man aged 18 to 29 who had mild COVID-19 (a few samples of this study predate the infection). Cell type and time point are not known. The CDR3 runs from the conserved cysteine through the conserved F or W. The order of the fields is J gene, V gene, clone size, D gene, CDR3 protein, CDR3 DNA. D genes are given only for firm matches. Rows give clone size only sometimes, using once, few, many, or a class for an expanded clone.

J: TRBJ2-1; V: TRBV7-3; size: few; D: TRBD1; CDR3: CASSLETGVFHEQFF; DNA: TGTGCCAGCAGCTTGGAGACAGGGGTTTTCCATGAGCAGTTCTTC
J: TRBJ2-1; V: TRBV24-1; size: -; D: -; CDR3: CATSDLRESSYNEQFF; DNA: TGTGCCACCAGTGATTTGAGGGAGAGCTCCTACAATGAGCAGTTCTTC
J: TRBJ2-3; V: TRBV7-2; size: -; D: TRBD2; CDR3: CASSSALTSGFSDTQYF; DNA: TGTGCCAGCAGCTCCGCTCTTACTAGCGGGTTCTCGGATACGCAGTATTTT
J: TRBJ2-5; V: TRBV4-3; size: few; D: TRBD2; CDR3: CASSQAPGLAEETQYF; DNA: TGCGCCAGCAGCCAGGCTCCGGGACTAGCGGAAGAGACCCAGTACTTC
J: TRBJ1-6; V: TRBV7-2; size: -; D: -; CDR3: CASSLVVRAQSALHF; DNA: TGTGCCAGCAGCTTAGTTGTCAGGGCCCAATCGGCCCTCCACTTT
J: TRBJ2-5; V: TRBV6-6; size: -; D: TRBD2; CDR3: CASSSRLAGGLLETQYF; DNA: TGTGCCAGCAGTTCCCGACTAGCGGGGGGCCTCCTAGAGACCCAGTACTTC
J: TRBJ1-2; V: TRBV4-3; size: -; D: TRBD1; CDR3: CASSQDPTGHYGYTF; DNA: TGCGCCAGCAGCCAAGATCCGACAGGGCACTATGGCTACACCTTC
J: TRBJ2-3; V: TRBV12-3/TRBV12-4; size: many; D: -; CDR3: CASSFPTDTQYF; DNA: TGTGCCAGCAGTTTTCCCACAGATACGCAGTATTTT
J: TRBJ1-2; V: TRBV14; size: few; D: -; CDR3: CASSQGPANYGYTF; DNA: TGTGCCAGCAGCCAAGGTCCCGCTAACTATGGCTACACCTTC
J: TRBJ1-6; V: TRBV6-2/TRBV6-3; size: -; D: -; CDR3: CASSSFTGINSPLHF; DNA: TGTGCCAGCAGTTCCTTCACCGGCATAAATTCACCCCTCCACTTT
J: TRBJ2-5; V: TRBV5-1; size: -; D: -; CDR3: CASSLFPGQETQYF; DNA: TGCGCCAGCAGCTTGTTCCCGGGCCAAGAGACCCAGTACTTC
J: TRBJ2-3; V: TRBV4-3; size: many; D: -; CDR3: CASSHLGADTQYF; DNA: TGCGCCAGCAGCCACCTTGGAGCAGATACGCAGTATTTT
J: TRBJ1-5; V: TRBV12-3/TRBV12-4; size: many; D: -; CDR3: CASSRRENQPQHF; DNA: TGTGCCAGCAGCCGCCGGGAGAATCAGCCCCAGCATTTT
J: TRBJ2-1; V: TRBV7-9; size: -; D: TRBD2; CDR3: CASSLRGTSGGHEQFF; DNA: TGTGCCAGCAGCTTGCGCGGGACTAGCGGGGGGCATGAGCAGTTCTTC
J: TRBJ2-1; V: TRBV24-1; size: few; D: TRBD1; CDR3: CATSDAATGVNEQFF; DNA: TGTGCCACCAGTGACGCCGCAACAGGGGTGAATGAGCAGTTCTTC
J: TRBJ2-5; V: TRBV9; size: many; D: -; CDR3: CASNSDTGRETQYF; DNA: TGTGCCAGCAACTCCGACACAGGGCGGGAGACCCAGTACTTC
J: TRBJ2-5; V: TRBV12-3/TRBV12-4; size: -; D: -; CDR3: CASSLSVETQYF; DNA: TGTGCCAGCAGTTTATCGGTAGAGACCCAGTACTTC
J: TRBJ1-5; V: TRBV7-2; size: -; D: -; CDR3: CASSQPGGRYQPQHF; DNA: TGTGCCAGCAGCCAACCGGGAGGGAGATATCAGCCCCAGCATTTT
J: TRBJ1-2; V: TRBV29-1; size: -; D: TRBD1; CDR3: CSATFQGAPAGYTF; DNA: TGCAGCGCCACCTTTCAGGGGGCCCCAGCGGGCTACACCTTC
J: TRBJ2-1; V: TRBV5-1; size: -; D: -; CDR3: CASSLTLTLSSYNEQFF; DNA: TGCGCCAGCAGCTTGACCCTGACGCTTTCCTCCTACAATGAGCAGTTCTTC
J: TRBJ1-5; V: TRBV5-1; size: -; D: -; CDR3: CASSLGYGAGGNQPQHF; DNA: TGCGCCAGCAGCTTGGGGTATGGGGCAGGGGGCAATCAGCCCCAGCATTTT
J: TRBJ2-7; V: TRBV18; size: -; D: TRBD1; CDR3: CASSRDRDESYEQYF; DNA: TGTGCCAGCTCACGGGACAGGGACGAATCCTACGAGCAGTACTTC
J: TRBJ2-1; V: TRBV7-9; size: -; D: -; CDR3: CASSLTGIYNEQFF; DNA: TGTGCCAGCAGCTTAACAGGAATCTACAATGAGCAGTTCTTC
J: TRBJ1-4; V: TRBV6-5; size: -; D: -; CDR3: CASSYIHATNEKLFF; DNA: TGTGCCAGCAGTTACATCCACGCAACTAATGAAAAACTGTTTTTT
J: TRBJ2-1; V: TRBV4-1; size: few; D: -; CDR3: CASREYNEQFF; DNA: TGCGCCAGCCGGGAGTACAATGAGCAGTTCTTC
J: TRBJ2-2; V: TRBV5-1; size: -; D: -; CDR3: CASRGANVAGELFF; DNA: TGCGCCAGCAGGGGCGCGAATGTGGCCGGGGAGCTGTTTTTT
J: TRBJ2-1; V: TRBV29-1; size: few; D: -; CDR3: CSGFAGAVNEQFF; DNA: TGCAGCGGCTTTGCCGGGGCGGTCAATGAGCAGTTCTTC
J: TRBJ2-1; V: TRBV7-2; size: -; D: -; CDR3: CASSTRAGNEQFF; DNA: TGTGCCAGCAGCACACGAGCAGGAAATGAGCAGTTCTTC
J: TRBJ2-1; V: TRBV7-2; size: many; D: -; CDR3: CASSRNNEQFF; DNA: TGTGCCAGCAGCAGAAACAATGAGCAGTTCTTC
J: TRBJ1-2; V: TRBV25-1; size: -; D: -; CDR3: CASSDWGALAGYTF; DNA: TGTGCCAGCAGTGACTGGGGGGCGTTAGCTGGCTACACCTTC
J: TRBJ1-5; V: TRBV5-1; size: few; D: -; CDR3: CASSLAPGLGQPQHF; DNA: TGCGCCAGCAGCTTGGCCCCGGGTTTGGGGCAGCCCCAGCATTTT
J: TRBJ1-1; V: TRBV12-3/TRBV12-4; size: -; D: -; CDR3: CASSPQGTTEAFF; DNA: TGTGCCAGCAGTCCACAGGGAACCACTGAAGCTTTCTTT
J: TRBJ1-2; V: TRBV4-2; size: -; D: -; CDR3: CASSQASGAYGYTF; DNA: TGTGCCAGCAGCCAAGCATCAGGGGCCTATGGCTACACCTTC
J: TRBJ2-7; V: TRBV12-3/TRBV12-4; size: few; D: TRBD1; CDR3: CASSLAAQGAGLEQYF; DNA: TGTGCCAGCAGTTTAGCGGCCCAGGGGGCCGGTCTCGAGCAGTACTTC
J: TRBJ2-5; V: TRBV27; size: many; D: -; CDR3: CASSFHRGGETQYF; DNA: TGTGCCAGCAGTTTTCATCGAGGGGGGGAGACCCAGTACTTC
J: TRBJ2-1; V: TRBV7-2; size: few; D: TRBD2; CDR3: CASSLVLPGGIEQFF; DNA: TGTGCCAGCAGCTTAGTCCTTCCGGGAGGCATTGAGCAGTTCTTC
J: TRBJ1-1; V: TRBV28; size: -; D: -; CDR3: CASSFTRLNTEAFF; DNA: TGTGCCAGCAGTTTTACTCGTTTGAACACTGAAGCTTTCTTT
J: TRBJ1-1; V: TRBV7-2; size: -; D: TRBD1; CDR3: CASSGTGGTEAFF; DNA: TGTGCCAGCAGCGGGACAGGGGGCACTGAAGCTTTCTTT
J: TRBJ2-3; V: TRBV5-1; size: -; D: -; CDR3: CASSLGRLESQYF; DNA: TGCGCCAGCAGCTTGGGGCGACTAGAGTCGCAGTATTTT
J: TRBJ1-6; V: TRBV7-2; size: few; D: -; CDR3: CASSLADPMGSPLHF; DNA: TGTGCCAGCAGCTTAGCCGACCCGATGGGGTCACCCCTCCACTTT
J: TRBJ2-5; V: TRBV9; size: few; D: -; CDR3: CASCRRLGETQYF; DNA: TGTGCCAGTTGCCGGAGACTGGGGGAGACCCAGTACTTC
J: TRBJ1-6; V: TRBV7-9; size: many; D: -; CDR3: CASSLESSSPLHF; DNA: TGTGCCAGCAGCTTAGAATCTTCTTCACCCCTCCACTTT
J: TRBJ1-3; V: TRBV4-3; size: -; D: -; CDR3: CASSQVGVGNTIYF; DNA: TGCGCCAGCAGCCAAGTGGGTGTCGGAAACACCATATATTTT
J: TRBJ2-3; V: TRBV5-1; size: many; D: -; CDR3: CASSVDTAADTQYF; DNA: TGCGCCAGCAGCGTGGACACCGCGGCAGATACGCAGTATTTT
J: TRBJ2-1; V: TRBV6-5; size: few; D: TRBD2; CDR3: CASSYGTSGGTYNEQFF; DNA: TGTGCCAGCAGTTACGGGACTAGCGGGGGTACCTACAATGAGCAGTTCTTC
J: TRBJ1-2; V: TRBV6-2/TRBV6-3; size: -; D: -; CDR3: CASSPGEAYGYTF; DNA: TGTGCCAGCAGTCCGGGGGAGGCCTATGGCTACACCTTC
J: TRBJ2-1; V: TRBV5-1; size: few; D: -; CDR3: CASSQDTSSYNEQFF; DNA: TGCGCCAGCAGCCAGGATACTAGCTCCTACAATGAGCAGTTCTTC
J: TRBJ1-1; V: TRBV20-1; size: -; D: -; CDR3: CSARRGGNTEAFF; DNA: TGCAGTGCTAGGAGAGGTGGGAACACTGAAGCTTTCTTT
J: TRBJ2-1; V: TRBV7-6; size: many; D: TRBD2; CDR3: CASRGTKNNEQFF; DNA: TGTGCCAGCAGGGGGACTAAAAACAATGAGCAGTTCTTC
J: TRBJ2-5; V: TRBV20-1; size: -; D: -; CDR3: CSARDSVVETQYF; DNA: TGCAGTGCTAGAGATAGTGTGGTAGAGACCCAGTACTTC
J: TRBJ1-2; V: TRBV7-2; size: few; D: -; CDR3: CASSSDMYGYTF; DNA: TGTGCCAGCAGCTCGGACATGTATGGCTACACCTTC
J: TRBJ2-3; V: TRBV6-2/TRBV6-3; size: few; D: -; CDR3: CASSYRGGPSTDTQYF; DNA: TGTGCCAGCAGTTACAGAGGGGGGCCAAGCACAGATACGCAGTATTTT
J: TRBJ1-4; V: TRBV28; size: -; D: TRBD1; CDR3: CASSFPGGDEKLFF; DNA: TGTGCCAGCAGTTTCCCAGGGGGGGATGAAAAACTGTTTTTT
J: TRBJ1-5; V: TRBV6-1; size: few; D: TRBD1; CDR3: CASSDSGGSHQPQHF; DNA: TGTGCCAGCAGTGATTCAGGGGGGTCTCATCAGCCCCAGCATTTT
J: TRBJ1-2; V: TRBV11-1; size: -; D: -; CDR3: CASSPAREDYGYTF; DNA: TGTGCCAGCAGCCCGGCCAGGGAGGACTATGGCTACACCTTC
J: TRBJ1-1; V: TRBV7-9; size: -; D: -; CDR3: CASSPIPGTEAFF; DNA: TGTGCCAGCAGCCCGATCCCCGGCACTGAAGCTTTCTTT